This TCR beta chain was documented in a study of blood T cell repertoires in COVID-19. In the authors' methods: Scientists estimated how many nucleated cells there were by amplifying reference gene primers. Assay: immunoSEQ multiplex PCR; the TCRdb copy retains only in-frame clones and omits some. For V, J and clone size, that table is used; D and trimming come from the DNA. The data hold roughly 150,000 clones, with 84% observed a single time. Germline lookup yields CDR1 SGHRS and CDR2 YFSETQ. This CDR3 has 15 amino acids. V lost 2 bases, J lost 2 bases, and 10 bases lay in between. This clone was counted a single time. Other DNA sequences of this sample code for an identical CDR3.

The sequencing input was peripheral blood. The chain carries TRBV5-1 and TRBJ2-2; weak D call: TRBD1 (5 bases). The sequence was collected from a woman between 50 and 59 years old in a cohort sampled during active or convalescent COVID-19. The CDR3 spells CASSLGQGNTGELFF. The CDR3 nucleotides read TGCGCCAGCAGCTTAGGGCAGGGTAACACCGGGGAGCTGTTTTTT.